This T cell receptor (beta chain) was captured in a study of blood T cell repertoires in COVID-19. The wider study: COVID-19 samples, acute and convalescent, were from the United States, Italy and Spain. PBMCs, B-cell-depleted T cells, or T cells were the source of the cDNA or gDNA that made up the material.

The CDR3 runs to 14 residues. V was shortened by 5 bases and J by 9 bases, with 17 bases between the two germline ends. Looked up from germline, CDR1 is SGHTA and CDR2 is FQGNSA. Source study methods: It was from reference gene primer amplification that nucleated cell counts were estimated. TCRdb's table, derived via immunoSEQ multiplex PCR, lists solely in-frame clones and lacks some. V and J calls and clone size come straight from that table; D and trimming were deduced from the DNA. The table lists about 98,000 clones, more than 60% of them singletons. Input material: peripheral blood. This sequence joins TRBV7-2 and TRBJ2-1; possible D gene TRBD2, 6 bases. The clonotype comes from a man aged 70-80 years with acute or convalescent COVID-19. CDR3 nucleotides: TGTGCCAGCAGCGTGGGTAGGGACTGGGGTGAGCAGTTCTTC. It codes for CASSVGRDWGEQFF.